This T cell receptor beta chain is from a study of cytomegalovirus exposure and HLA in healthy donors. Trimming removed 1 base from V and 0 bases from J, with 7 bases in between. Germline CDR1 and CDR2: MDHEN and SYDVKM. The CDR3 loop spans 14 amino acids. 60 Vbeta and 13 Jbeta primers were used in PCR. Clones were read by immunoSEQ multiplex PCR, and TCRdb kept only the in-frame ones, dropping some. The sample has some 160,000 clones, roughly 78% seen once; the top ten hold roughly 3%. Material: PBMCs. The origin of this receptor is a woman aged 40 to 49 in good health and CMV-seronegative. The genes are TRBV28 and TRBJ2-7, with a possible D match to TRBD2 (5 bases). The DNA for the CDR3 is TGTGCCAGCAGTTTATCCGCGGGCTCCTACGAGCAGTACTTC. Its translation is CASSLSAGSYEQYF. Drawing the rest from reference TRBV28 and TRBJ2-7, the complete variable domain is DVKVTQSSRYLVKRTGEKVFLECVQDMDHENMFWYRQDPGLGLRLIYFSYDVKMKEKGDIPEGYSVSREKKERFSLILESASTNQTSMYLCASSLSAGSYEQYFGPGTRLTVT.